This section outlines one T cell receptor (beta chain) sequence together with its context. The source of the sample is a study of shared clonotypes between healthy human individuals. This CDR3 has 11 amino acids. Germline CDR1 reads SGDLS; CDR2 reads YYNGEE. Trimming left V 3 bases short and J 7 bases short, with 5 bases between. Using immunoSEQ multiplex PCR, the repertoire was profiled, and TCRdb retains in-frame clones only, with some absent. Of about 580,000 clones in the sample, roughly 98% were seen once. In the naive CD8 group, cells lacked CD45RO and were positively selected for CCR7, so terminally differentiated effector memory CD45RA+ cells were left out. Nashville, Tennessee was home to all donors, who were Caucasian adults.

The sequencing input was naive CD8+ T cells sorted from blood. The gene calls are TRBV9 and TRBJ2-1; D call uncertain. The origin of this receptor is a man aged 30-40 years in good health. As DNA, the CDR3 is TGTGCCAGCAGCGCGACTAATGAGCAGTTCTTC. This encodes CASSATNEQFF.